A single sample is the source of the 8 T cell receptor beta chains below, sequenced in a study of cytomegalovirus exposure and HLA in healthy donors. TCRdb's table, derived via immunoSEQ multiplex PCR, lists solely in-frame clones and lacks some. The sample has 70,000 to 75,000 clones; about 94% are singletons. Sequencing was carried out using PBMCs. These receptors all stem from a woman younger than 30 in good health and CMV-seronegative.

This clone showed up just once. The CDR3 is CAISAVDIYEQYF. The CDR3 DNA reads as TGTGCCATCAGTGCGGTGGACATCTACGAGCAGTACTTC. The chain recombines TRBV10-3 with TRBJ2-7; tentatively, D is TRBD1 (5 bases). Trimming removed 4 bases from V and 3 bases from J, with 10 bases in between. Germline V lookup: CDR1 ENHRY, CDR2 SYGVKD. This CDR3 region has 13 residues.

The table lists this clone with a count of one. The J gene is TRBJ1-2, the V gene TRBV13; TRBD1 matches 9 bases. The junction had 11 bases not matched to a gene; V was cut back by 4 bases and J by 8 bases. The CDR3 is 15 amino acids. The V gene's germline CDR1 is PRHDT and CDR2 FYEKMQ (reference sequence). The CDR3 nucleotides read TGTGCCAGCAGCTCTACCCGCGGGGACAGGGAGGGCTACACCTTC. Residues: CASSSTRGDREGYTF.

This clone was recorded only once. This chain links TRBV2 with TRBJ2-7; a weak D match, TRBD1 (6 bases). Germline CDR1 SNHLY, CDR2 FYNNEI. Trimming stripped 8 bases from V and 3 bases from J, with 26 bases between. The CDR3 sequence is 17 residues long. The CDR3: CASQIGGRRRQIYEQYF. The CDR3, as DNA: TGTGCCAGCCAGATAGGGGGAAGACGGAGACAGATCTACGAGCAGTACTTC.

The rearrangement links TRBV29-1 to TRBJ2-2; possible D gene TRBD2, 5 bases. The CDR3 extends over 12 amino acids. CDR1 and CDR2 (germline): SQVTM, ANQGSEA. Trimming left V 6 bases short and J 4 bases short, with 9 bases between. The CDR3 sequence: CSVAGSTGELFF. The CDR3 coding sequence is TGCAGCGTCGCTGGGAGCACCGGGGAGCTGTTTTTT.

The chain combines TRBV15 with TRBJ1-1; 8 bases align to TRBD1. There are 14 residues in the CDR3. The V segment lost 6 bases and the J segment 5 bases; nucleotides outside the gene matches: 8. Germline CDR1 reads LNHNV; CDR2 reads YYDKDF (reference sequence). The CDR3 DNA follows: TGTGCCACCAGAACAGACAGGGGAAAAACTGAAGCTTTCTTT. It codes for CATRTDRGKTEAFF.

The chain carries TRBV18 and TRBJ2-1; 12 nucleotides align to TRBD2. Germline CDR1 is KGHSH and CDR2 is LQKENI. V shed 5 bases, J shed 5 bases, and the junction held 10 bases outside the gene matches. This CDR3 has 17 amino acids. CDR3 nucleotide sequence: TGTGCCAGCTCAACCGGACTAGCGGGACGAATACACAATGAGCAGTTCTTC. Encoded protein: CASSTGLAGRIHNEQFF.

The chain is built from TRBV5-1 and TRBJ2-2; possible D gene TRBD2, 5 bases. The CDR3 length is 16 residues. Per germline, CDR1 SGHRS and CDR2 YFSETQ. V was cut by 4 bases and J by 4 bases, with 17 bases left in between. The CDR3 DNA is TGCGCCAGCAGCACGGACGGGGTGGTTGGCACCGGGGAGCTGTTTTTT. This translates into CASSTDGVVGTGELFF.

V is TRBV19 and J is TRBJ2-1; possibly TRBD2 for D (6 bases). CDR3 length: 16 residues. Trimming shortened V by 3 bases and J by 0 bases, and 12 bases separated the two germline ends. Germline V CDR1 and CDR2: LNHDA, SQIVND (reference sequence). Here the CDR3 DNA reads TGTGCCAGTAGTATTCTCGGGAGTACCTCCTACAATGAGCAGTTCTTC. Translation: CASSILGSTSYNEQFF.